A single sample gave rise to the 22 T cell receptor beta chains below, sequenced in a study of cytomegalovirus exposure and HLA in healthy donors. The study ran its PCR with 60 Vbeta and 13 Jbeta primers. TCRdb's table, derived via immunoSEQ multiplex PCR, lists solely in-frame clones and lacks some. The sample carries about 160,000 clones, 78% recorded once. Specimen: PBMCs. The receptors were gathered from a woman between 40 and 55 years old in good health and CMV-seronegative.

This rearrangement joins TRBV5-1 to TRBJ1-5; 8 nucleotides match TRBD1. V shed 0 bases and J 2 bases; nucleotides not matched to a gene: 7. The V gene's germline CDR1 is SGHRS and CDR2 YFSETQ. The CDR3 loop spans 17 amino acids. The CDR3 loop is CASSLGDDRGGNQPQHF. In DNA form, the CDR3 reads TGCGCCAGCAGCTTGGGGGATGACAGGGGTGGCAATCAGCCCCAGCATTTT. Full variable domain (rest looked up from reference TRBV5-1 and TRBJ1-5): KAGVTQTPRYLIKTRGQQVTLSCSPISGHRSVSWYQQTPGQGLQFLFEYFSETQRNKGNFPGRFSGRQFSNSRSEMNVSTLELGDSALYLCASSLGDDRGGNQPQHFGDGTRLSIL.

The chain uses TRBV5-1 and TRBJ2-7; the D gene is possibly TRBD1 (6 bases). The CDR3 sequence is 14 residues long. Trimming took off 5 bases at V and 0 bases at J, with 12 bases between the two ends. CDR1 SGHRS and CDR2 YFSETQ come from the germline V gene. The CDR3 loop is CASSPDSSSYEQYF. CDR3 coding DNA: TGCGCCAGCAGTCCGGACAGCAGCTCCTACGAGCAGTACTTC.

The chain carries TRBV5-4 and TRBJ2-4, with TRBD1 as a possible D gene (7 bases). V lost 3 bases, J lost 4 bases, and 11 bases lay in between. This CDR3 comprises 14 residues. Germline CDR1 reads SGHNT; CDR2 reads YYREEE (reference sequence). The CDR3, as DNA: TGTGCCAGCAGCTGGAGGGACAGTAAAAACATTCAGTACTTC. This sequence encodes CASSWRDSKNIQYF.

The CDR3 region has the DNA TGTGCCAGCAGTAGCGGCAGGGAGGCCTACGAGCAGTACTTC. It yields the protein CASSSGREAYEQYF. V usage is TRBV7-9 and J usage is TRBJ2-7, with D possibly TRBD2 on 6 matching bases. This CDR3 comprises 14 residues. V lost 6 bases to trimming and J lost 2 bases, with 14 bases between them. CDR1 is SEHNR, CDR2 FQNEAQ, per germline (reference sequence). Full variable domain (missing parts from reference TRBV7-9 and TRBJ2-7): DTGVSQNPRHKITKRGQNVTFRCDPISEHNRLYWYRQTLGQGPEFLTYFQNEAQLEKSRLLSDRFSAERPKGSFSTLEIQRTEQGDSAMYLCASSSGREAYEQYFGPGTRLTVT.

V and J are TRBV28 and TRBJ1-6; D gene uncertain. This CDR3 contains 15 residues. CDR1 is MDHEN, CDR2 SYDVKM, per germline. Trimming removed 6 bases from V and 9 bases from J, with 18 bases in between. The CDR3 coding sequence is TGTGCCAGCAGGATGCCGATAGGGAGCGGTTCACCCCTCCACTTT. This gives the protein CASRMPIGSGSPLHF.

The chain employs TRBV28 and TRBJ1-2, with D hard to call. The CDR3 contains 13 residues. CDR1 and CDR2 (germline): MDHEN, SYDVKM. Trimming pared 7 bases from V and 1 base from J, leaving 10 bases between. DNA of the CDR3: TGTGCCAGCACCGTCCCAGTTAACTATGGCTACACCTTC. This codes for CASTVPVNYGYTF.

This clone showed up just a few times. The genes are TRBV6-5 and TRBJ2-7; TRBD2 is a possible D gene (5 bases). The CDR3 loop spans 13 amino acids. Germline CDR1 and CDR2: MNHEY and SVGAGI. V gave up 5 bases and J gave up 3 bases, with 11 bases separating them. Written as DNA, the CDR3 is TGTGCCAGCAGTAAACGGGGAGTCTACGAGCAGTACTTC. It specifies CASSKRGVYEQYF.

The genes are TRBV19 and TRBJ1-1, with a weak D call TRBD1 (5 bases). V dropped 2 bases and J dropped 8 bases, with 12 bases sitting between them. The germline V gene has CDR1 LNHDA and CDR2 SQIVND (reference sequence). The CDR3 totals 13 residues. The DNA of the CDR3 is TGTGCCAGTAGTATAAGCTCGACAGCAGAAGCTTTCTTT. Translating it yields CASSISSTAEAFF.

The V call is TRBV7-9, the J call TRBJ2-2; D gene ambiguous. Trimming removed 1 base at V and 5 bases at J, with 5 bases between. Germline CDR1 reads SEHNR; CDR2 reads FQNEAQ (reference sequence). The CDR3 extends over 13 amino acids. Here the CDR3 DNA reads TGTGCCAGCAGCTTAGTCCGGACCGGGGAGCTGTTTTTT. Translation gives CASSLVRTGELFF.

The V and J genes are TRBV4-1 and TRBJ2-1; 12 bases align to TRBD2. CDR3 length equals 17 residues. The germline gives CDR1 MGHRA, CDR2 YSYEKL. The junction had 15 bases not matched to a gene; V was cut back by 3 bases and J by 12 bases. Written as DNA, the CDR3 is TGCGCCAGCAGCCATCCAAGGACTAGCGGGGCCACCCCGGGGCAGTTCTTC. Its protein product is CASSHPRTSGATPGQFF.

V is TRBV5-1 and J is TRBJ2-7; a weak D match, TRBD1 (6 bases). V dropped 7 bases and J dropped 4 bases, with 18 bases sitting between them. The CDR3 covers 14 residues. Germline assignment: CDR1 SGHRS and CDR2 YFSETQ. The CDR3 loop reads CASGTRGGGYEQYF. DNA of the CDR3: TGCGCCAGCGGTACCAGGGGTGGTGGTTACGAGCAGTACTTC. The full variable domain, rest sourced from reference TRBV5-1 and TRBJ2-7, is KAGVTQTPRYLIKTRGQQVTLSCSPISGHRSVSWYQQTPGQGLQFLFEYFSETQRNKGNFPGRFSGRQFSNSRSEMNVSTLELGDSALYLCASGTRGGGYEQYFGPGTRLTVT.

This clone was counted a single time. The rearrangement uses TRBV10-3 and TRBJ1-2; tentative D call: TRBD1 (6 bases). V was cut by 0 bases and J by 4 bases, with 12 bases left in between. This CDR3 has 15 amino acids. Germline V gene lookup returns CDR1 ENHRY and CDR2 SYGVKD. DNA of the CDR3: TGTGCCATCAGTGAGTCAGCACAGGGAGTCTATGGCTACACCTTC. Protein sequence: CAISESAQGVYGYTF.

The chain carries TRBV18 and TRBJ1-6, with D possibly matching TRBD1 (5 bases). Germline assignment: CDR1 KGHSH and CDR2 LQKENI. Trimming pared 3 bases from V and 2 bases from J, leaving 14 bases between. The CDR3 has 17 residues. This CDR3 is CASSPMTQETYNSPLHF. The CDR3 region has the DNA TGTGCCAGCTCACCGATGACACAGGAGACCTATAATTCACCCCTCCACTTT.

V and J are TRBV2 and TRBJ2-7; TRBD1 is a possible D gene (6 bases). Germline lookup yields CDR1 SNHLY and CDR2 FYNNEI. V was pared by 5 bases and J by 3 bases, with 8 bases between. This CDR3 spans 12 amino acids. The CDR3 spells CASSQGNYEQYF. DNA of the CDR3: TGTGCCAGCAGTCAGGGGAACTACGAGCAGTACTTC.

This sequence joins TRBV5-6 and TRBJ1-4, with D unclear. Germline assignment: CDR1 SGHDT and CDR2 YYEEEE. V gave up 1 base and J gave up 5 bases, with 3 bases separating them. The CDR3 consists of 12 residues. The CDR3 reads CASSLINEKLFF. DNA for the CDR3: TGTGCCAGCAGCTTGATAAATGAAAAACTGTTTTTT.

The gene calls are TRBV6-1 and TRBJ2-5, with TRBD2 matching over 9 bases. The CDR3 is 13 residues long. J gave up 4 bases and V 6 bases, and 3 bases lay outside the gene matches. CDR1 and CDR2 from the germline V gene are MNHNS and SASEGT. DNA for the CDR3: TGTGCCAGCAGGGCGGGGGGGTCAGAGACCCAGTACTTC. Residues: CASRAGGSETQYF.

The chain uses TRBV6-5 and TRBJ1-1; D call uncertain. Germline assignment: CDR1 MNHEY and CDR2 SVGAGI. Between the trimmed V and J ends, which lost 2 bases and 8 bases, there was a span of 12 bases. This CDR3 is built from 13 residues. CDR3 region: CASSYEGGSEAFF. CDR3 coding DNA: TGTGCCAGCAGTTACGAGGGAGGATCCGAAGCTTTCTTT.

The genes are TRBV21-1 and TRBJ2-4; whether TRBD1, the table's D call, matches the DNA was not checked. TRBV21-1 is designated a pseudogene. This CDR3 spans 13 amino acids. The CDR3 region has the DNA TGTGCCAGCAGCAAAGACCTAGGAGGGGGCGAGTACTTC. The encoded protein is CASSKDLGGGEYF.

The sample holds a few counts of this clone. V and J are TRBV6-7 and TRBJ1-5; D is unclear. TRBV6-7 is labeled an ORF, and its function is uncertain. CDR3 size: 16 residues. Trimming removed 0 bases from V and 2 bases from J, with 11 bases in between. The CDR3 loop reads CASSYSRRPGNQPQHF. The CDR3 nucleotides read TGTGCCAGCAGTTACTCGAGGCGCCCCGGCAATCAGCCCCAGCATTTT.

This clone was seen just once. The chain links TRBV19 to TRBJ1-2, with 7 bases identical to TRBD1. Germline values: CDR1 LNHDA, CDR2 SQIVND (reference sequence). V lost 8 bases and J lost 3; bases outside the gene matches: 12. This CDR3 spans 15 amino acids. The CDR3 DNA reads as TGTGCCAGTTCCAGTCCCCGGGACAGTGACTATGGCTACACCTTC. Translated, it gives CASSSPRDSDYGYTF.

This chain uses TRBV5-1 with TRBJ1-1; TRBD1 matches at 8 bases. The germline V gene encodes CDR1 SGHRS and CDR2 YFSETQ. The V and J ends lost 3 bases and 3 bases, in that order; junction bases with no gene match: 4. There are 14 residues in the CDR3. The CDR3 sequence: CASSWDRSDTEAFF. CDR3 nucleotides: TGCGCCAGCAGCTGGGACAGGTCAGACACTGAAGCTTTCTTT.

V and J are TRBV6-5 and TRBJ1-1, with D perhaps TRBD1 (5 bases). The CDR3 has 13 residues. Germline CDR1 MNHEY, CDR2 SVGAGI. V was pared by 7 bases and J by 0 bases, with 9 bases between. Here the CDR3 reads CASTDRLNTEAFF. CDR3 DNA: TGTGCCAGCACCGACAGACTGAACACTGAAGCTTTCTTT.